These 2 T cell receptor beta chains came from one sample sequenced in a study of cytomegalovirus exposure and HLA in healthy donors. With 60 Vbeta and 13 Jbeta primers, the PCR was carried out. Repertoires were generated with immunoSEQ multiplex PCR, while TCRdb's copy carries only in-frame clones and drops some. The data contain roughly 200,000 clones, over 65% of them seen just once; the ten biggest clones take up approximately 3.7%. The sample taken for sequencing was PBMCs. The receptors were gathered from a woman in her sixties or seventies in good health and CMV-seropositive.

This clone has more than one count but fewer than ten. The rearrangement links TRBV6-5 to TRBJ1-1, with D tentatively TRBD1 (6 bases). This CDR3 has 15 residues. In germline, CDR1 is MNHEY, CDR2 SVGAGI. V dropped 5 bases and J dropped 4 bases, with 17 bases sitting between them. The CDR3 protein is CASSQQGFTGTEAFF. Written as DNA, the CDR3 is TGTGCCAGCAGTCAACAGGGATTCACCGGCACTGAAGCTTTCTTT.

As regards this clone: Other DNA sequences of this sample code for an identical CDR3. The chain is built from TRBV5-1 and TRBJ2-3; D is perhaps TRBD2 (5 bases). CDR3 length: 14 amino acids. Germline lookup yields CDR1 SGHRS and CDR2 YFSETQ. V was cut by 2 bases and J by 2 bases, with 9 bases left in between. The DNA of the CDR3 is TGCGCCAGCAGCTTTCCGGACTCCACAGATACGCAGTATTTT. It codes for CASSFPDSTDTQYF.